This TCR beta chain was found in a study of T cell responses to AZD1222 COVID-19 vaccine. Study in general: Investigators merged groups given second doses at roughly 4 or roughly 12 weeks. Findings and limits, study-wide: There were mostly white British donors and more females than males, and clonal diversity was possibly underestimated. Increases in Spike-specific TCR breadth and depth were seen after two AZD1222 doses. The study sampled repertoires only after the peak T cell response.

CDR1 is LGHDT and CDR2 is YNNKEL in the germline V gene (reference sequence). This CDR3 has 20 amino acids. Unmatched junction bases numbered 5, after V lost 0 bases and J lost 0 bases. Data came from immunoSEQ multiplex PCR; TCRdb stores just in-frame clones and leaves some out. The sample contains about 150,000 clones, approximately 90% of which appear only once. As concerns this clone: Its antigen is not identified.

The source was peripheral blood, collected on day 0 of AZD1222 vaccination. The rearrangement joins TRBV3-1 (or the pseudogene TRBV3-2) to TRBJ2-1, with 16 bases aligning to TRBD2. The clonotype was recovered from an adult in good health. CDR3 in amino acids: CASSQDGGLAGGPSYNEQFF. The CDR3 DNA reads TGTGCCAGCAGCCAAGATGGGGGACTAGCGGGAGGGCCCTCCTACAATGAGCAGTTCTTC.